What follows describes a single TCR beta chain. Its antigen is unidentified. The data stem from a study of OX40 agonist ivuxolimab in advanced cancers. Looking at the study overall: Given to patients was ivuxolimab, an agonistic anti-OX40 (CD134) antibody. Aged 23 to 79 with a mean of approximately 60 years, they were more than 80% male. General observations from the study: Among the lowest peripheral clonal expansion occurred in 0.1-3.0 mg/kg partial responders.

Assay: immunoSEQ multiplex PCR; the TCRdb copy retains only in-frame clones and omits some. The sample consists of roughly 64,000 clones, 70% to 90% of them appearing once. It was autoimmune disease history or systemic immunosuppression that excluded patients. Specimen: CD4+ or CD8+ T cells sorted from blood, collected in a trial of the OX40 agonist ivuxolimab. The TCR originated in an adult with an advanced solid tumor such as melanoma, head and neck, liver or kidney cancer.

The CDR3 DNA is TGTGCCAGCAGCGGCCTCGAGGGGTCGTCCTACGAGCAGTACTTC. Its translation: CASSGLEGSSYEQYF. The chain combines TRBV11-3 with TRBJ2-7; D might be TRBD1 or TRBD2, each matching 5 bases. The V end lost 5 bases, the J end lost 1 base, and 15 bases lay between the germline ends. The germline V gene encodes CDR1 SGHNT and CDR2 YENEEA. This CDR3 comprises 15 residues. Supplemented by reference TRBV11-3 and TRBJ2-7, the full variable domain reads EAGVVQSPRYKIIEKKQPVAFWCNPISGHNTLYWYLQNLGQGPELLIRYENEEAVDDSQLPKDRFSAERLKGVDSTLKIQPAELGDSAVYLCASSGLEGSSYEQYFGPGTRLTVT.